These 25 T cell receptor beta chains were sequenced from one sample in a study of cytomegalovirus exposure and HLA in healthy donors. Both 60 Vbeta primers and 13 Jbeta primers went into the PCR. Here immunoSEQ multiplex PCR was the method, and the copy in TCRdb shows in-frame clones only, minus some. The sample has roughly 93,000 clones; approximately 79% are singletons. Sequenced material: PBMCs. The receptors shown here come from a male donor in good health and CMV-seronegative.

This chain joins TRBV21-1 and TRBJ2-7; TRBD2 reflects the table's D call only, with no check against the DNA. TRBV21-1 is termed a pseudogene. The CDR3 consists of 19 residues. The CDR3 DNA reads TGTGCCAGCAGCAAAGGGGAGATAATCAAACTAGCGGGAGTGGATGAGCAGTACTTC. Translated, it gives CASSKGEIIKLAGVDEQYF.

The chain recombines TRBV4-3 with TRBJ2-3, with 8 bases fitting TRBD2. The CDR3 totals 14 residues. The V and J ends lost 1 base and 5 bases, in that order; junction bases with no gene match: 2. Germline-derived CDR1 and CDR2 are LGHNA and YSLEER. CDR3 protein: CASSQAGGIDTQYF. CDR3 DNA sequence: TGCGCCAGCAGCCAAGCGGGAGGGATAGATACGCAGTATTTT.

The chain recombines TRBV29-1 with TRBJ2-1, with a tentative D call TRBD1 (6 bases). CDR3 size: 14 residues. Trimming left V 3 bases short and J 8 bases short, with 17 bases between. Germline loops: CDR1 SQVTM, CDR2 ANQGSEA. The CDR3: CSVDRHNRVDEQFF. CDR3 DNA: TGCAGCGTTGACCGCCATAACAGGGTCGATGAGCAGTTCTTC.

The chain couples TRBV9 to TRBJ2-1; D may be TRBD1 (6 bases). Germline CDR1 reads SGDLS; CDR2 reads YYNGEE. The V end was cut by 1 base, the J end by 7 bases, with 12 bases between. CDR3 length equals 14 residues. CDR3 sequence reads: CASSVQGRANEQFF. Here the CDR3 DNA reads TGTGCCAGCAGCGTACAGGGGAGAGCTAATGAGCAGTTCTTC.

CDR3 bases: TGTGCCAGCAGCACCCGGACAGGACTCCAAGAGACCCAGTACTTC. Translated, it gives CASSTRTGLQETQYF. The V and J genes are TRBV7-2 and TRBJ2-5; 7 bases align to TRBD1. The trim removed 5 bases at V and 1 base at J, leaving 7 bases unmatched. Germline-derived CDR1 and CDR2 are SGHTA and FQGNSA. The CDR3 extends over 15 amino acids.

This clone was seen only once. The chain links TRBV5-1 to TRBJ2-7, with D possibly being TRBD1 (6 bases). V lost 4 bases to trimming and J lost 2 bases, with 10 bases between them. CDR3 length equals 13 residues. Germline V gene data show CDR1 as SGHRS and CDR2 as YFSETQ. The CDR3 bases are TGCGCCAGCAGCCACGACAGGACCTACGAGCAGTACTTC. Translated, it gives CASSHDRTYEQYF.

The chain recombines TRBV9 with TRBJ2-2, with 10 bases that match TRBD2. Germline CDR1 and CDR2: SGDLS and YYNGEE. Trimming took 0 bases from V and 1 from J; bases not matched to a gene: 6. CDR3 length equals 18 residues. CDR3 sequence: CASSVAGASGRNTGELFF. The DNA for the CDR3 is TGTGCCAGCAGCGTAGCTGGGGCTAGCGGGAGGAACACCGGGGAGCTGTTTTTT. The full variable domain, in which reference TRBV9 and TRBJ2-2 provide the parts outside the CDR3, is DSGVTQTPKHLITATGQRVTLRCSPRSGDLSVYWYQQSLDQGLQFLIQYYNGEERAKGNILERFSAQQFPDLHSELNLSSLELGDSALYFCASSVAGASGRNTGELFFGEGSRLTVL.

In this sample, this clone turned up once. J is TRBJ1-6 and V is TRBV6-6; weak D call: TRBD1 (6 bases). The germline V and J ends were trimmed by 2 bases and 0 bases, with 8 bases remaining between them. CDR3 length: 16 residues. CDR1 is MNHNY and CDR2 is SVGAGI in the germline V gene (reference sequence). The chain's CDR3 is CASSYRGSSYNSPLHF. DNA for the CDR3: TGTGCCAGCAGTTACAGGGGGAGCTCCTATAATTCACCCCTCCACTTT.

V is TRBV5-1 and J is TRBJ2-7; 7 positions agree with TRBD1. CDR3 length: 14 residues. CDR1 is SGHRS, CDR2 YFSETQ, per germline. Trimming at V came to 4 bases and at J to 2 bases, leaving 6 bases not matched to a gene. The chain's CDR3 is CASSLQTGPYEQYF. CDR3 in DNA: TGCGCCAGCAGCCTACAGACAGGGCCCTACGAGCAGTACTTC.

The rearrangement uses TRBV9 and TRBJ2-3; D is perhaps TRBD1 (6 bases). The CDR3 consists of 14 residues. CDR1 is SGDLS, CDR2 YYNGEE, per germline. V lost 3 bases and J 4 bases, leaving 12 bases between the germline ends. The chain's CDR3 is CASSGGGRADTQYF. In DNA, the CDR3 is TGTGCCAGCAGCGGAGGGGGTCGGGCAGATACGCAGTATTTT.

The chain has TRBV28 and TRBJ2-7, with TRBD2 matching over 10 bases. Per the germline V gene, CDR1 is MDHEN and CDR2 is SYDVKM. This CDR3 has 14 residues. The J segment lost 4 bases and the V segment lost 8 bases, leaving 8 bases of the junction unmatched. CDR3 nucleotide sequence: TGTGCCAGCGAGCCGGGACTAGCGATTTACGAGCAGTACTTC. The encoded protein is CASEPGLAIYEQYF.

The gene calls are TRBV7-2 and TRBJ1-5; D is perhaps TRBD1 (6 bases). Germline V gene lookup returns CDR1 SGHTA and CDR2 FQGNSA. The CDR3 is 15 amino acids. The V end was cut by 2 bases, the J end by 7 bases, with 15 bases between. The CDR3 DNA reads as TGTGCCAGCAGCTTATCATTGGGGGCGAGGCAGCCCCAGCATTTT. It is translated as CASSLSLGARQPQHF.

V and J are TRBV9 and TRBJ2-7; D is perhaps TRBD2 (5 bases). CDR1 and CDR2 (germline): SGDLS, YYNGEE. V lost 3 bases to trimming and J lost 2 bases, with 15 bases between them. The length of the CDR3 is 15 residues. In DNA, the CDR3 is TGTGCCAGCAGCGCAGGAGCGGTCGTCACCTACGAGCAGTACTTC. Its translation is CASSAGAVVTYEQYF.

CDR3 DNA: TGTGCCAGCAGCCCGGGTACTGGTGAGCAGTTCTTC. As protein: CASSPGTGEQFF. The chain couples TRBV9 to TRBJ2-1, with D unclear. The ends were cut back, 4 bases at V and 9 bases at J, with 11 bases in the middle. Germline-derived CDR1 and CDR2 are SGDLS and YYNGEE. The CDR3 has 12 residues.

The chain links TRBV11-2 to TRBJ1-5, with 7 bases matching TRBD1. Trimming at V came to 5 bases and at J to 3 bases, leaving 4 bases not matched to a gene. The CDR3 loop spans 14 amino acids. CDR1 and CDR2 from the germline V gene are SGHAT and FQNNGV. The CDR3 sequence: CASSQGQHNQPQHF. DNA for the CDR3: TGTGCCAGCAGCCAGGGACAGCACAATCAGCCCCAGCATTTT.

This chain links TRBV6-4 with TRBJ1-1; D perhaps matches TRBD1 (5 bases). The CDR3 runs to 13 residues. The germline V gene encodes CDR1 MRHNA and CDR2 SNTAGT. V was shortened by 4 bases and J by 4 bases, with 10 bases between the two germline ends. CDR3 sequence reads: CASSARVGTEAFF. The CDR3 DNA follows: TGTGCCAGCAGTGCCAGGGTTGGCACTGAAGCTTTCTTT.

A few counts support this clone. The rearrangement uses TRBV9 and TRBJ1-5; 8 bases are shared with TRBD1. V was pared by 3 bases and J by 6 bases, with 5 bases of the junction left unmatched. This CDR3 spans 14 amino acids. The germline V gene encodes CDR1 SGDLS and CDR2 YYNGEE. The CDR3 region has the DNA TGTGCCAGCAGCGCGGGGACAGGCGTTCAGCCCCAGCATTTT. The encoded protein is CASSAGTGVQPQHF.

The V and J genes are TRBV19 and TRBJ2-3; no definite D call. Trimming removed 3 bases at V and 0 bases at J, with 10 bases between. The CDR3 spans 15 residues. CDR1 LNHDA and CDR2 SQIVND come from the germline V gene (reference sequence). The CDR3 DNA sequence: TGTGCCAGTAGTATCGGCAGGATGAGCACAGATACGCAGTATTTT. It translates to CASSIGRMSTDTQYF.

The sample holds one count of this clone. The chain's CDR3 is CASSIYYEQYF. The CDR3 region has the DNA TGTGCCAGCAGCATCTATTACGAGCAGTACTTC. The V gene is TRBV6-6, the J gene TRBJ2-7, with D unclear. The V gene lost 6 bases and the J gene lost 4 bases, with 7 bases spanning the gap. Germline V CDR1 and CDR2: MNHNY, SVGAGI (reference sequence). The CDR3 loop spans 11 amino acids.

This chain uses TRBV27 with TRBJ2-7; D unresolved. Germline-derived CDR1 and CDR2 are MNHEY and SMNVEV (reference sequence). CDR3 length equals 10 residues. V was clipped by 10 bases and J by 5 bases, with 9 bases between them. Written as DNA, the CDR3 is TGTGCCACCCTGAGGAACGAGCAGTACTTC. Its protein is CATLRNEQYF.

The chain combines TRBV28 with TRBJ2-1, with 7 bases identical to TRBD1. The CDR3 is 13 residues long. The germline gives CDR1 MDHEN, CDR2 SYDVKM. V gave up 6 bases and J gave up 7 bases; unmatched junction bases: 6. The CDR3 DNA reads as TGTGCCAGCAGGACAGGGTTTCCGAATGAGCAGTTCTTC. Translating gives CASRTGFPNEQFF.

V is TRBV4-3 and J is TRBJ2-1; weak D call: TRBD2 (5 bases). Trimming took off 4 bases at V and 8 bases at J, with 15 bases between the two ends. The germline V gene encodes CDR1 LGHNA and CDR2 YSLEER. The CDR3 loop spans 14 amino acids. The CDR3: CASSPQRVQYEQFF. The CDR3 coding sequence is TGCGCCAGCAGCCCCCAGAGGGTCCAATATGAGCAGTTCTTC.

This clone was seen more than once but under ten times. The chain carries TRBV5-4 and TRBJ2-4; a possible D gene is TRBD1 (5 bases). Trimming removed 1 base at V and 4 bases at J, with 6 bases between. CDR1 is SGHNT and CDR2 is YYREEE in the germline V gene (reference sequence). This CDR3 region has 13 residues. This chain's CDR3 is CASSLRQKNIQYF. CDR3 bases: TGTGCCAGCAGCTTGCGACAGAAAAACATTCAGTACTTC.

The chain has TRBV5-1 and TRBJ2-2, with D possibly matching TRBD1 (6 bases). The CDR3 loop spans 15 amino acids. V gave up 0 bases and J gave up 4 bases, with 10 bases separating them. Per germline, CDR1 SGHRS and CDR2 YFSETQ. The CDR3 nucleotides are TGCGCCAGCAGCTTGGTAATAGGGGGCACCGGGGAGCTGTTTTTT. It codes for CASSLVIGGTGELFF.

The chain links TRBV2 to TRBJ1-2, with 8 bases identical to TRBD1. The CDR3 is made up of 16 amino acids. Germline CDR1 is SNHLY and CDR2 is FYNNEI. J was trimmed by 7 bases and V by 5 bases; bases with no gene match: 15. In nucleotides, the CDR3 is TGTGCCAGCAGTTTTAAAACCCAGGACAGGGATCCTGGCTACACCTTC. Translation gives CASSFKTQDRDPGYTF.